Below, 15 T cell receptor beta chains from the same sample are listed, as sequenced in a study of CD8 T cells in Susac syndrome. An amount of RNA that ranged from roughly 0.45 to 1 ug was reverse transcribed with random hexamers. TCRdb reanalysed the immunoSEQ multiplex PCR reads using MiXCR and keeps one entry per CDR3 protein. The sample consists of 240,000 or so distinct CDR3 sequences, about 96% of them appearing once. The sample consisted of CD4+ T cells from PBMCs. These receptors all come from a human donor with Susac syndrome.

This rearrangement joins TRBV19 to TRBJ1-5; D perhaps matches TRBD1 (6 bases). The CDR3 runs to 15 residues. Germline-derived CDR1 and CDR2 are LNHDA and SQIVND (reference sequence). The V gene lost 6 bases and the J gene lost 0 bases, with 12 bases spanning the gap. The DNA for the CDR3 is TGTGCCAGTAGCGTGACAGGAGGTAGCAATCAGCCCCAGCATTTT. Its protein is CASSVTGGSNQPQHF.

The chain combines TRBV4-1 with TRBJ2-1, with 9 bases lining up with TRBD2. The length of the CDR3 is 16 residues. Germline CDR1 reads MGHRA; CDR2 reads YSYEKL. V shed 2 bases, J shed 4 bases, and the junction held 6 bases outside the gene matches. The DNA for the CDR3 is TGCGCCAGCAGCCAACGTAGCGGGGGATTGTACAATGAGCAGTTCTTC. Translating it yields CASSQRSGGLYNEQFF.

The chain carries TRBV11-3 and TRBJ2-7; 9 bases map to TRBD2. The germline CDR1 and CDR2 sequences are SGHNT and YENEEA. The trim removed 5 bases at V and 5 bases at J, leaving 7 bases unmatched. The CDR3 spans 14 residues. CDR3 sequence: CASSQGLARHEQYF. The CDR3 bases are TGTGCCAGCAGCCAAGGACTAGCGAGGCACGAGCAGTACTTC.

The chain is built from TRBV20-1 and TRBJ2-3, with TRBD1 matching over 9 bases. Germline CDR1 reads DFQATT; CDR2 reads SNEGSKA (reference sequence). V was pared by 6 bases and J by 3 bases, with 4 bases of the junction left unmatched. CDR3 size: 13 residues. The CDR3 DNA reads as TGCAGTGCAGGACAGGGGATGACAGATACGCAGTATTTT. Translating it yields CSAGQGMTDTQYF.

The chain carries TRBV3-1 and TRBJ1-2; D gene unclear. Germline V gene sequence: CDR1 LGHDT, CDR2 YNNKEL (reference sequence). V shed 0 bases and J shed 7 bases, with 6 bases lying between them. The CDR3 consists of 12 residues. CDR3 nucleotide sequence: TGTGCCAGCAGCCAAGATCAGGTTGGCTACACCTTC. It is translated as CASSQDQVGYTF.

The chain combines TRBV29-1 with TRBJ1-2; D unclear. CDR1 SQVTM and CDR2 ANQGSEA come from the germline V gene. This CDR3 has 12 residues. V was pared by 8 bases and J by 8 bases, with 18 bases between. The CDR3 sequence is CSTTEGLFGYTF. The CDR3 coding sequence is TGCAGCACCACTGAGGGTCTGTTCGGCTACACCTTC.

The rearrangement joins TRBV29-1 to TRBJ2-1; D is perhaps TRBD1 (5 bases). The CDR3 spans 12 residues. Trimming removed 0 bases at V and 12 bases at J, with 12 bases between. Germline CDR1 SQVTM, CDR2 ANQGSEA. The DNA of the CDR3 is TGCAGCGTTGAAGATCTCGTTAGGGGGCAGTTCTTC. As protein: CSVEDLVRGQFF.

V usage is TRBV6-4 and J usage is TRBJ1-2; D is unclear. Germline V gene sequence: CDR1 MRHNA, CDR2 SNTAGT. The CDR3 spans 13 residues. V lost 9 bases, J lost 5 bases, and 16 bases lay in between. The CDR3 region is CARYDAGQYGYTF. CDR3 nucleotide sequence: TGTGCCAGATATGATGCCGGGCAGTATGGCTACACCTTC.

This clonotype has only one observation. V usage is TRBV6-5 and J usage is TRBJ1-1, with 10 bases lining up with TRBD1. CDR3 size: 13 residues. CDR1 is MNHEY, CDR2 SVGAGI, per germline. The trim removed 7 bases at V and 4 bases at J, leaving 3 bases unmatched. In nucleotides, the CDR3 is TGTGCCAGCAACCGGGACAGGGGCACTGAAGCTTTCTTT. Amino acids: CASNRDRGTEAFF.

CDR3 amino acids: CASSADRGKAKNIQYF. The DNA of the CDR3 is TGTGCCAGCAGCGCGGACAGGGGGAAGGCCAAAAACATTCAGTACTTC. This chain uses TRBV9 with TRBJ2-4, with 10 bases fitting TRBD1. From germline, CDR1 is SGDLS and CDR2 YYNGEE. The length of the CDR3 is 16 residues. V lost 3 bases to trimming and J lost 1 base; unmatched junction nucleotides: 4.

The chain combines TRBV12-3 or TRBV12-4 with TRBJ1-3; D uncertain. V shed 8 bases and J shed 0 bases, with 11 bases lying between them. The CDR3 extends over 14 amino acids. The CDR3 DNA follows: TGTGCCAGCCTCACCAAGGGCTCTGGAAACACCATATATTTT. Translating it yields CASLTKGSGNTIYF.

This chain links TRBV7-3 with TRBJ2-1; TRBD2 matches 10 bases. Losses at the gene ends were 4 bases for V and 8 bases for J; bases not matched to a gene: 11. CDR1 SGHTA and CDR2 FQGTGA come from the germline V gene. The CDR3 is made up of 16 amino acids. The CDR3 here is CASSSHVASGRDEQFF. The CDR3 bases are TGTGCCAGCAGCTCCCATGTGGCTAGCGGGAGAGATGAGCAGTTCTTC.

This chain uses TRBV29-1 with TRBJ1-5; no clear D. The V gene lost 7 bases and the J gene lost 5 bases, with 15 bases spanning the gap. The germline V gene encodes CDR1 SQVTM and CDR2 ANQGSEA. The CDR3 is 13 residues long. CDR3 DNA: TGCAGCGCAGTAGCGGGTTTTGATCAGCCCCAGCATTTT. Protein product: CSAVAGFDQPQHF.

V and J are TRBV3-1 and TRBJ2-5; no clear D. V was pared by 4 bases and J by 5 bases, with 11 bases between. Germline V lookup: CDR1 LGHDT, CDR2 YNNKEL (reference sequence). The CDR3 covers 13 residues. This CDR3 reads CASSRSGTETQYF. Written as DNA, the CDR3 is TGTGCCAGCAGCCGATCCGGCACGGAGACCCAGTACTTC.

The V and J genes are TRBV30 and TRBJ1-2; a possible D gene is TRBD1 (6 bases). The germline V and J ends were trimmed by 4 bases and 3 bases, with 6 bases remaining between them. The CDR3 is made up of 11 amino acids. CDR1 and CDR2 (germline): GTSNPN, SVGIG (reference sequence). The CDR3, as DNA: TGTGCCTGGAAGGGGGACTATGGCTACACCTTC. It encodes CAWKGDYGYTF.